This section outlines one T cell receptor beta chain sequence together with its context. This clonotype was counted a few times. Its cognate antigen has yet to be identified. No per-base quality is available; no much larger clone lies one base away. The data derive from a study of T-cell memory formation after mild COVID-19 (dated by TCRdb to the early 2020s). A note on the overall study: TCR sequence clusters from the two donors were largely donor specific. In a couple of donors, T-cell clones that expanded and contracted after mild COVID-19 were followed by sequencing TCRalpha and TCRbeta repertoires longitudinally. Two young, previously healthy adult volunteers, one female and one male, were included in the cohort. Beyond this particular receptor, the publication reports: The second-wave clones that peaked on day 37 were not confirmed to be SARS-CoV-2 specific. The detection of some responding clones in pre-infection memory suggests that pre-existing cross-reactive memory T cells joined the SARS-CoV-2 response. Contracting CD4+ clones appeared mostly in the CM and EM memory subsets, whereas CD8+ clones were enriched in EMRA. Clones that contracted from day 15 to 85 showed balanced CD4/CD8 phenotypes, whereas a second wave of clones that expanded from day 15 to 37 leaned towards CD4+. Only a couple of mild cases were covered in the study, and larger cohorts including severe cases with pre-infection samples were considered necessary.

PBMCs were isolated by Ficoll-Paque density gradient centrifugation. For sequencing, an Illumina NovaSeq 6000 was employed. TCRalpha and TCRbeta cDNA libraries were built by 5'RACE with constant-segment primers, adding sample barcodes and unique molecular identifiers. Trizol reagent was used to extract RNA from every sample. The libraries were amplified in two PCR steps, and the second step added a second sample barcode and Illumina TruSeq adapters. Sequencing of libraries was performed on an Illumina NovaSeq with 2 x 150 bp paired-end reads. Per the source publication's procedure: The reads were demultiplexed and collapsed into UMI-guided consensus sequences using migec v1.2.7. Using mixcr v2.1.11, UMI consensuses were aligned to TRA and TRB V and J templates and then assembled into clonotypes. Expanded or contracted clonotypes were those called significant by both edgeR and NoisET, with noise models trained on biological replicates. For edgeR calls, a false discovery rate-adjusted p below 0.01 and a log2 fold-change threshold of 1 were applied. As an exploratory analysis of dynamics, max-normalized trajectories of the 1000 most abundant clonotypes were examined with PCA combined with hierarchical clustering. Separately sequenced CD4+ and CD8+ repertoires were used to assign a CD4 or CD8 phenotype to each responding clone. TCRdb itself trimmed the public reads at Q25 with fastp, ran MiXCR and retained productive beta chains. Every distinct CDR3 protein forms one entry, paired with its most common genes and DNA. The V and J calls reflect TCRdb's pipeline rather than the authors' work. The sample profile shows approximately 300,000 distinct CDR3 sequences; about 15% of them were found once. The top ten hold around 23% of the sample.

Sequenced sample: PBMCs or a T cell subset sorted from them (not recorded which). The sequence derives from a man aged 18 to 30 who had mild COVID-19 (a few samples of this study predate the infection). The sample titles of this study are shuffled in the database, so cell type and time point are left out; the donor was told from shared clones.

The DNA sequence reads TGTGCCAGCAGTCCCCATTATAGCAATCAGCCCCAGCATTTT. The encoded protein is CASSPHYSNQPQHF. The chain joins TRBV6-2 or TRBV6-3 to TRBJ1-5, with no confidently assigned D gene. From the cysteine through the phenylalanine, the CDR3 covers 14 amino acids. The kept DNA is CDR3 alone, 42 bases in frame from the first base. Sequences MNHEY (CDR1) and SVGEGT (CDR2) are obtained from the germline V gene. V sheds 5 bases and J sheds 0 bases, leaving 8 bases between their ends.